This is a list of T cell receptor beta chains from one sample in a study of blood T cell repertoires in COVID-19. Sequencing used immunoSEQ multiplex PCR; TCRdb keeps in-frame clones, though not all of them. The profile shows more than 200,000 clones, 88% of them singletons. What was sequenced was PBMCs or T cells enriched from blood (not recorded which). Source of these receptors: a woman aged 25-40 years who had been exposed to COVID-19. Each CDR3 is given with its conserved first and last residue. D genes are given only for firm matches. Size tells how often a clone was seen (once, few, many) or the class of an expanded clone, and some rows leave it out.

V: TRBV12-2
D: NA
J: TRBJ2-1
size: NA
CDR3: CASRVRRGQFGLLQSSYNEQFF
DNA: TGTGCAAGTCGCGTTAGGAGGGGCCAGTTCGGACTCCTACAAAGCTCCTACAATGAGCAGTTCTTC

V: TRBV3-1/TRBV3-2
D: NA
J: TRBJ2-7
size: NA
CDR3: CASSRGRGEQYF
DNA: TGTGCCAGCAGCCGAGGTAGAGGGGAGCAGTACTTC

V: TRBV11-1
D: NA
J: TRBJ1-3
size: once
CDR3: CASSLGPGNTIYF
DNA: TGTGCCAGCAGCTTAGGCCCCGGGAACACCATATATTTT

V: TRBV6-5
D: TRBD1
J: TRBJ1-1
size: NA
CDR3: CASSRHRGTEAFF
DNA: TGTGCCAGCAGTCGGCACAGGGGGACTGAAGCTTTCTTT

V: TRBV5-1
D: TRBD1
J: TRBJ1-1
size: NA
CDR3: CASSRRGQDTEAFF
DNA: TGCGCCAGCAGCCGCAGGGGGCAGGACACTGAAGCTTTCTTT

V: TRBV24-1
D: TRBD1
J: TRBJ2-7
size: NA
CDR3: CATSDIRTGFEQYF
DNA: TGTGCCACCAGTGATATACGGACAGGGTTCGAGCAGTACTTC

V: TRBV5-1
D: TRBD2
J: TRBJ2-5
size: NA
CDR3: CASSLTSGRAETQYF
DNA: TGCGCCAGCAGCCTGACTAGCGGGAGGGCAGAGACCCAGTACTTC

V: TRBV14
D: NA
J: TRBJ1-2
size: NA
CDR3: CASSRQTDANYGYTF
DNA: TGTGCCAGCAGCCGCCAGACAGACGCTAACTATGGCTACACCTTC

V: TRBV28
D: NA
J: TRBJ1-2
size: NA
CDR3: CASSTHDRRRYGYTF
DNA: TGTGCCAGCAGTACCCATGACAGGCGCCGCTATGGCTACACCTTC

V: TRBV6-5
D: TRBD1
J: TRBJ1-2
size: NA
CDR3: CASSYSGTGDDYGYTF
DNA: TGTGCCAGCAGTTACTCAGGGACAGGAGACGACTATGGCTACACCTTC

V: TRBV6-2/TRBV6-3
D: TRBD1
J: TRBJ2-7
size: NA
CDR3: CASSRQGIYEQYF
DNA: TGTGCCAGCAGCAGACAGGGGATTTACGAGCAGTACTTC